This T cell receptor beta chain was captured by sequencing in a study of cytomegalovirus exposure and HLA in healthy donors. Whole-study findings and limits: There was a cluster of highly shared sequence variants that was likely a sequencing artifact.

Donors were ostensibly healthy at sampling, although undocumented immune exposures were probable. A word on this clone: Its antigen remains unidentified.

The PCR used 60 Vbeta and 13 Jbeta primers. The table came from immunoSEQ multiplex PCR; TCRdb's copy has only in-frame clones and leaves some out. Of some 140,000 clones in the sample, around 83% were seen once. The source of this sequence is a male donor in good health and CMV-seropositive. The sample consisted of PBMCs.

CDR3 in DNA: TGTGCCAGCAGCTTGGGCCGATATACTTACGAGCAGTACTTC. It specifies CASSLGRYTYEQYF. The rearrangement joins TRBV11-1 to TRBJ2-7; no reliable D call. This CDR3 comprises 14 residues. V lost 3 bases, J lost 4 bases, and 13 bases lay in between. Germline CDR1 and CDR2: SGHAT and FQDESV (reference sequence). The whole variable domain, remainder taken from reference TRBV11-1 and TRBJ2-7, is EAEVAQSPRYKITEKSQAVAFWCDPISGHATLYWYRQILGQGPELLVQFQDESVVDDSQLPKDRFSAERLKGVDSTLKIQPAELGDSAMYLCASSLGRYTYEQYFGPGTRLTVT.